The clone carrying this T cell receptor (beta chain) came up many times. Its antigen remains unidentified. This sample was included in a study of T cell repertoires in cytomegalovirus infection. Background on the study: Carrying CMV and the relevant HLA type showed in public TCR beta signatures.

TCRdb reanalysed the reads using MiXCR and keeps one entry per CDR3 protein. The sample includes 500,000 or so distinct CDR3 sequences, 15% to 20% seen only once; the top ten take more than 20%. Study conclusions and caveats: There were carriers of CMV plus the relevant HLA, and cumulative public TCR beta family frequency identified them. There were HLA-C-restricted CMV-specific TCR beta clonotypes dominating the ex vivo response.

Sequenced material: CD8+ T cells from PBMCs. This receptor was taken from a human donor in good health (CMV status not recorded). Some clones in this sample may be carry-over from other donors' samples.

CDR3 in amino acids: CASSLEATFGETQYF. The CDR3 DNA reads TGCGCCAGCAGCTTGGAAGCGACGTTCGGAGAGACCCAGTACTTC. This chain connects TRBV5-1 to TRBJ2-5; the D is unclear. Trimming pared 0 bases from V and 4 bases from J, leaving 13 bases between. There are 15 residues in the CDR3. Germline loops: CDR1 SGHRS, CDR2 YFSETQ.